This TCR beta chain was captured in a study of blood T cell repertoires in COVID-19. Some clones are missing from TCRdb's copy, which holds only in-frame ones; the method was immunoSEQ multiplex PCR. The profile shows roughly 41,000 clones, roughly nine tenths of them singletons. This CDR3 is 16 amino acids long. Germline assignment: CDR1 KGHSH and CDR2 LQKENI. The J segment lost 4 bases and the V segment lost 2 bases, leaving 4 bases of the junction unmatched. This TCR came from a woman between 50 and 59 years old who had recovered from COVID-19. The rearrangement links TRBV18 to TRBJ1-6, with TRBD1 matching 8 bases. The sequenced sample was PBMCs or T cells enriched from blood (not recorded which). The CDR3 region is CASSPNRDRYNSPLHF. The CDR3 DNA sequence: TGTGCCAGCTCACCAAACCGGGACAGGTATAATTCACCCCTCCACTTT.